The 3 T cell receptor beta chains below all came from one sample that was sequenced in a study of Ad26.COV2.S vaccination and SARS-CoV-2 variants. As to treatment: roughly 18 received Ad26.COV2.S at low or high dose, single or two shots; roughly five received placebo; per-sample allocation not given. It was on day 63 after the first vaccine or placebo injection that samples were taken. Sequencing used immunoSEQ multiplex PCR; TCRdb keeps in-frame clones, though not all of them. The sample shows 300,000 to 350,000 clones, 86% of them seen only once. The sequences come from peripheral blood, collected in a trial of Ad26.COV2.S vaccine versus placebo. The receptor set was obtained from a person aged 18-60 years who received the Ad26.COV2.S COVID-19 vaccine or a placebo.

The chain employs TRBV6-5 and TRBJ1-2, with D tentatively TRBD1 (6 bases). The CDR3 runs 15 residues. Trimming took off 7 bases at V and 1 base at J, with 16 bases between the two ends. From germline, CDR1 is MNHEY and CDR2 SVGAGI. CDR3 bases: TGTGCCAGCACCAAACAAGGGGGTAATAACTATGGCTACACCTTC. As protein: CASTKQGGNNYGYTF.

The V and J genes are TRBV18 and TRBJ2-1; no clear D. CDR3 length: 14 residues. The V end lost 0 bases, the J end lost 5 bases, and 8 bases lay between the germline ends. Germline V lookup: CDR1 KGHSH, CDR2 LQKENI. The CDR3, as DNA: TGTGCCAGCTCACCACCCCCCAGAAACAATGAGCAGTTCTTC. Amino acids: CASSPPPRNNEQFF.

This sequence joins TRBV2 and TRBJ2-1; the match to TRBD1 covers 12 bases. In germline, CDR1 is SNHLY, CDR2 FYNNEI. The CDR3 totals 15 residues. J lost 8 bases, V lost 3 bases, and 5 bases had no gene match. The CDR3: CASSEGGTGGDEQFF. The CDR3 nucleotides read TGTGCCAGCAGTGAGGGTGGGACAGGGGGCGATGAGCAGTTCTTC. Full variable domain (outside the CDR3, taken from reference TRBV2 and TRBJ2-1): EPEVTQTPSHQVTQMGQEVILRCVPISNHLYFYWYRQILGQKVEFLVSFYNNEISEKSEIFDDQFSVERPDGSNFTLKIRSTKLEDSAMYFCASSEGGTGGDEQFFGPGTRLTVL.